The present T cell receptor (beta chain) was sequenced within a study of blood T cell repertoires in COVID-19. Profiled with immunoSEQ multiplex PCR; TCRdb holds only in-frame clones, not every one. The table lists about 300,000 clones, around 88% of them singletons. V lost 6 bases, J lost 5 bases, and 11 bases lay in between. CDR3 length: 13 amino acids. Germline V lookup: CDR1 SGHVS, CDR2 FQNEAQ. The sample taken for sequencing was peripheral blood. The V gene is TRBV7-8, the J gene TRBJ1-5; D is unresolved. The receptor comes from a woman in her thirties who had recovered from COVID-19. The CDR3 protein is CASSLGSYQPQHF. The CDR3 DNA sequence: TGTGCCAGCAGTCTAGGGAGTTATCAGCCCCAGCATTTT.